This T cell receptor beta chain was obtained from a study of T cell responses to AZD1222 COVID-19 vaccine. Points from the study as a whole: A mostly white British donor set with more females was recruited, and clonal diversity was possibly underestimated. Baseline serology detected seropositivity in only a handful of AZD1222 recipients. None of the repertoires were sampled until the peak T cell response had passed.

Some clones are missing from TCRdb's copy, which holds only in-frame ones; the method was immunoSEQ multiplex PCR. The sample carries approximately 150,000 clones, 91% recorded once. From germline, CDR1 is SGDLS and CDR2 YYNGEE. V gave up 4 bases and J gave up 5 bases; unmatched junction bases: 14. The CDR3 runs to 16 residues. For this clone: What it binds is not known.

The V gene is TRBV9, the J gene TRBJ1-1; 7 bases fit TRBD1. The TCR was taken from an adult in good health. The specimen comprised peripheral blood, sampled on day 0 of AZD1222 vaccination. CDR3 sequence reads: CASSYGDSKTGTEAFF. For the CDR3, the DNA is TGTGCCAGCAGCTACGGGGACAGCAAGACGGGAACTGAAGCTTTCTTT.